This record covers a single T cell receptor (beta chain). Its specificity is unknown. PCR used 60 Vbeta primers and 13 Jbeta primers. Using immunoSEQ multiplex PCR, the repertoire was profiled, and TCRdb retains in-frame clones only, with some absent. The sample's table shows 50,000 or so clones. This entry belongs to a study of cytomegalovirus exposure and HLA in healthy donors. V lost 10 bases and J 1 base, leaving 15 bases between the germline ends. The germline CDR1 and CDR2 sequences are SGHRS and YFSETQ. The CDR3 covers 13 residues. Study-level results: Previously analyzed data showed that most TCR beta V segments were productive at a frequency of about 87% or about 30%.

The receptor's source is a man in his fifties in good health and CMV-seropositive. The sequenced sample was PBMCs. The chain couples TRBV5-1 to TRBJ2-7, with D tentatively TRBD1 (5 bases). The CDR3 region is CASSVQDSYEQYF. CDR3 in DNA: TGCGCCTCCTCGGTACAGGATTCCTACGAGCAGTACTTC.